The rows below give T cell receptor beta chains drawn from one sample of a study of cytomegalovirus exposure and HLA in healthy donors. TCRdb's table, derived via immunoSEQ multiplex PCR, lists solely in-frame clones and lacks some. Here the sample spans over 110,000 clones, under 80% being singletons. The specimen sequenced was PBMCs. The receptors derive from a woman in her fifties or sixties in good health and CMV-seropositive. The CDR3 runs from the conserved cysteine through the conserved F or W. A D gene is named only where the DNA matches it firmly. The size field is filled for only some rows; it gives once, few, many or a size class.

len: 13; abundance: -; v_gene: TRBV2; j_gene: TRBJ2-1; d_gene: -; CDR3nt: TGTGCCAGCAGTTTAATCAGGGGCAATGAGCAGTTCTTC; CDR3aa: CASSLIRGNEQFF
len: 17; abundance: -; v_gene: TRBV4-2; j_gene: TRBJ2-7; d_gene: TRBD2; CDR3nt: TGTGCCAGCAGCCTAGGGGGGGGCGGGGGGGCAGCCTACGAGCAGTACTTC; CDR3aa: CASSLGGGGGAAYEQYF
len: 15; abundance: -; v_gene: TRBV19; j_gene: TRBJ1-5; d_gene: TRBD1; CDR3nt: TGTGCCAGTAGTACAGGGACAGGGGACTATCAGCCCCAGCATTTT; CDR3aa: CASSTGTGDYQPQHF
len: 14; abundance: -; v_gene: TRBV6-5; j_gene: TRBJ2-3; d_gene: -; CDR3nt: TGTGCCAGCAGTATACAGGGAAGCACAGATACGCAGTATTTT; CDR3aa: CASSIQGSTDTQYF
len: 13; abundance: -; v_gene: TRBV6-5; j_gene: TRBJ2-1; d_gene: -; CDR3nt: TGTGCCAGCAGCGGGACATCTTACAATGAGCAGTTCTTC; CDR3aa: CASSGTSYNEQFF
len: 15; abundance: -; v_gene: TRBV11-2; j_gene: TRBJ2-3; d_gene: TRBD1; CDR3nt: TGTGCCAGCAGCTCCTGGACAGGGGTCACAGATACGCAGTATTTT; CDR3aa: CASSSWTGVTDTQYF
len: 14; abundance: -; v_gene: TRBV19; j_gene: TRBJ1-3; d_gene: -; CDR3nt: TGTGCCAGTATGAGAGGTGCCTCTGGAAACACCATATATTTT; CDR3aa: CASMRGASGNTIYF
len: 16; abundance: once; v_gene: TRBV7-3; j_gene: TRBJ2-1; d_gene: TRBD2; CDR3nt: TGTGCCAGCAGCCCCCAGGGGACTAGCTCCTACAATGAGCAGTTCTTC; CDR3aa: CASSPQGTSSYNEQFF
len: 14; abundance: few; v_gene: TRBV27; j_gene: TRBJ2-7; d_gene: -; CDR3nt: TGTGCCAGCAGTCCCAGGGTACTCTCCTACGAGCAGTACTTC; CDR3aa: CASSPRVLSYEQYF
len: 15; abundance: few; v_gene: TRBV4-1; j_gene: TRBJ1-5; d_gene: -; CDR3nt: TGCGCCAGCAGCCAAGATACCGGGAGCAATCAGCCCCAGCATTTT; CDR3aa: CASSQDTGSNQPQHF
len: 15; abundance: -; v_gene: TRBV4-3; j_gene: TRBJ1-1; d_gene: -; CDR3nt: TGCGCCAGCAGATTAACCAATAGGGGATACACTGAAGCTTTCTTT; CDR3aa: CASRLTNRGYTEAFF
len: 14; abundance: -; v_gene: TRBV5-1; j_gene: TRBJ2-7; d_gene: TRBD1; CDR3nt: TGCGCCAGCAGCCGCGGACAGGGGGCCCACGAGCAGTACTTC; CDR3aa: CASSRGQGAHEQYF
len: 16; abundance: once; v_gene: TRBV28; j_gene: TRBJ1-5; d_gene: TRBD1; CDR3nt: TGTGCCAGCAGAAGTGACAAACAGGGGCTGAATCAGCCCCAGCATTTT; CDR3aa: CASRSDKQGLNQPQHF
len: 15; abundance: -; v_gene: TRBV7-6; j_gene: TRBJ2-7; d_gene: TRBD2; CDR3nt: TGTGCCAGCAGCTCGAGGACTAGCGGGGGGATCGAGCAGTACTTC; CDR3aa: CASSSRTSGGIEQYF
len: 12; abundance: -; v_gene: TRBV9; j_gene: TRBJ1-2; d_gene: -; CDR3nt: TGTGCCAGCAGCAAGACGGGTTATGGCTACACCTTC; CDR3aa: CASSKTGYGYTF
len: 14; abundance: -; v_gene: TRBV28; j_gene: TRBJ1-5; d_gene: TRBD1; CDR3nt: TGTGCCAGCAACTCCGGGACAGGGACTCAGCCCCAGCATTTT; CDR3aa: CASNSGTGTQPQHF
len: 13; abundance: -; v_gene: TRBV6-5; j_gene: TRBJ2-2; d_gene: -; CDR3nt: TGTGCCAGCAGTGACCGGGACACCGGGGAGCTGTTTTTT; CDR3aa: CASSDRDTGELFF
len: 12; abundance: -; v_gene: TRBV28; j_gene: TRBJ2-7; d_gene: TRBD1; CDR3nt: TGTGCCAGCAGTCCCCCCAGGGGGAAGCAGTACTTC; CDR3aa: CASSPPRGKQYF
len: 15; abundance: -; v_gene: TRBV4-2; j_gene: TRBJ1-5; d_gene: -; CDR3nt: TGTGCCAGCAGCCAAGGGACTCTGACTGGTCAGCCCCAGCATTTT; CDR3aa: CASSQGTLTGQPQHF
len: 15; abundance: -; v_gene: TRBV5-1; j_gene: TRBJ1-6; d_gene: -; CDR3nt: TGCGCCAGCAGCTTGGTTCAGGCACCTAATTCACCCCTCCACTTT; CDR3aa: CASSLVQAPNSPLHF
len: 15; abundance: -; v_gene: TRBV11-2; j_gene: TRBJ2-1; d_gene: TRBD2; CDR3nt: TGTGCCAGCAGTCCTAGCGGGGCTACGGGCAATGAGCAGTTCTTC; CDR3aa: CASSPSGATGNEQFF
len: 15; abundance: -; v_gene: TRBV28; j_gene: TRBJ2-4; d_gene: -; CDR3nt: TGTGCCAGCAGTTTTCAACAATCGGCCAAAAACATTCAGTACTTC; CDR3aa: CASSFQQSAKNIQYF
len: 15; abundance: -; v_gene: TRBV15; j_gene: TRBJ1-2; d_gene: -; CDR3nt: TGTGCCACCAGCAAAGACACACACAACAACTATGGCTACACCTTC; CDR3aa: CATSKDTHNNYGYTF
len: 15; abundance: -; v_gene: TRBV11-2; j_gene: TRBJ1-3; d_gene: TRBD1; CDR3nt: TGTGCCAGCAGCCCTTACAGGGGGTCTGGAAACACCATATATTTT; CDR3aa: CASSPYRGSGNTIYF
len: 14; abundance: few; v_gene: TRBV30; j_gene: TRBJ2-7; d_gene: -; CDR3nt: TGTGCCTGGAGTGGGCAGGCCTACTCCTACGAGCAGTACTTC; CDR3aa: CAWSGQAYSYEQYF